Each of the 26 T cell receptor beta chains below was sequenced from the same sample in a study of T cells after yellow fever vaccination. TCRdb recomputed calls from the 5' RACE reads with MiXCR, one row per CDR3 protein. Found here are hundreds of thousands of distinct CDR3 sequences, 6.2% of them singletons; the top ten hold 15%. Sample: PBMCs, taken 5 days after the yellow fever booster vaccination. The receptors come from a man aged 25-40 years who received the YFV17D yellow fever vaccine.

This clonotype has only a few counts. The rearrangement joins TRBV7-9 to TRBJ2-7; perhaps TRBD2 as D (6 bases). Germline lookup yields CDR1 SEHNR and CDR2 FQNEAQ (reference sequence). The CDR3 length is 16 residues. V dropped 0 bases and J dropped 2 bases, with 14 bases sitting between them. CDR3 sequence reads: CASSLARGGKAYEQYF. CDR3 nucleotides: TGTGCCAGCAGCTTAGCGCGGGGCGGTAAAGCCTACGAGCAGTACTTC. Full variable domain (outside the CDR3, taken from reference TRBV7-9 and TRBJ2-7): DTGVSQNPRHKITKRGQNVTFRCDPISEHNRLYWYRQTLGQGPEFLTYFQNEAQLEKSRLLSDRFSAERPKGSFSTLEIQRTEQGDSAMYLCASSLARGGKAYEQYFGPGTRLTVT.

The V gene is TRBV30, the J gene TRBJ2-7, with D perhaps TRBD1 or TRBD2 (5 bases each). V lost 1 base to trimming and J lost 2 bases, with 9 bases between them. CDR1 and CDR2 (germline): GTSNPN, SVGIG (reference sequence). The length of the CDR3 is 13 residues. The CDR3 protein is CAWSDGAPYEQYF. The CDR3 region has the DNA TGTGCCTGGAGTGACGGGGCCCCCTACGAGCAGTACTTC.

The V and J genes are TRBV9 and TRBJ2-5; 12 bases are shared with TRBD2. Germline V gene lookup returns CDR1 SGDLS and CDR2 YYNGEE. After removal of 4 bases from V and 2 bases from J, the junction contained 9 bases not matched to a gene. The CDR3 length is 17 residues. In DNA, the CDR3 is TGTGCCAGCAGCAGCCCCGCTAGCGGGGGGGGTCAAGAGACCCAGTACTTC. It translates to CASSSPASGGGQETQYF.

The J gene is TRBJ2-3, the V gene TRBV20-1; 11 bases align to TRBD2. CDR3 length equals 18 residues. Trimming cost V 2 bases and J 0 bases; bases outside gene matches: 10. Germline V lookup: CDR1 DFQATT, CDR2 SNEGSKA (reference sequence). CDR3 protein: CSARPPSGRYFSTDTQYF. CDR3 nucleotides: TGCAGTGCTAGACCACCTAGCGGGAGGTACTTCAGCACAGATACGCAGTATTTT.

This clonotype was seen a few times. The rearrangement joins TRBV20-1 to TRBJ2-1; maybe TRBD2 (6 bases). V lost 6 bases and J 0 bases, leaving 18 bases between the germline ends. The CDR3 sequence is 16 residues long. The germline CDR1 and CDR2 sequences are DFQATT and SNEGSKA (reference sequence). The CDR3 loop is CSALASSGGSYNEQFF. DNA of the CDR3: TGCAGTGCGCTCGCAAGTAGCGGAGGCTCCTACAATGAGCAGTTCTTC.

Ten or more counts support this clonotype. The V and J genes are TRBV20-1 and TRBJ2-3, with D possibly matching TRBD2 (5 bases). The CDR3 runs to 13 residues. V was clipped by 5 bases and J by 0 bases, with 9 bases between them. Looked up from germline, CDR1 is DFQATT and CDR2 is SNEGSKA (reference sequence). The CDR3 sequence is CSAASRSTDTQYF. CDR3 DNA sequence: TGCAGTGCTGCTAGCAGAAGCACAGATACGCAGTATTTT.

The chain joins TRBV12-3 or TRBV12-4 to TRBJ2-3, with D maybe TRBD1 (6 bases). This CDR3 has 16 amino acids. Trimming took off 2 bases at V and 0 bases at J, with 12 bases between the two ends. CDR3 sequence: CASSLSGQPSTDTQYF. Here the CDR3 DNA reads TGTGCCAGCAGTTTAAGCGGACAGCCCAGCACAGATACGCAGTATTTT.

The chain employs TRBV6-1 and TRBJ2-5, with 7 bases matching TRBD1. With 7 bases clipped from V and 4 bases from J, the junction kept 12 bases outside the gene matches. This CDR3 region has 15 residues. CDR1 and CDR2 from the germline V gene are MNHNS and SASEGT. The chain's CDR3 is CASNQGQSRGETQYF. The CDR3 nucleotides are TGTGCCAGCAATCAGGGACAGTCAAGAGGAGAGACCCAGTACTTC.

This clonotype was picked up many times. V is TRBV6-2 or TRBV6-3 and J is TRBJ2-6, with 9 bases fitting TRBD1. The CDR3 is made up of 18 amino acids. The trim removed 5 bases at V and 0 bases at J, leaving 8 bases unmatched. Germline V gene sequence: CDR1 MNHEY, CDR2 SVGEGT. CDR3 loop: CASSTGTGIHSGANVLTF. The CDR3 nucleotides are TGTGCCAGCAGTACCGGGACAGGGATCCACTCTGGGGCCAACGTCCTGACTTTC.

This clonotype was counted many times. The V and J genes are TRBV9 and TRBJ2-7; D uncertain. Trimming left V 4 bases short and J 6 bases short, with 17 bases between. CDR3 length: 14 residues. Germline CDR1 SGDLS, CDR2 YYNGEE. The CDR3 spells CASSPRPSGGEQYF. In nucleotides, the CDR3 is TGTGCCAGCAGCCCTCGACCGAGTGGTGGCGAGCAGTACTTC. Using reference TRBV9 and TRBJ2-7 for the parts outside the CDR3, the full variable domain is DSGVTQTPKHLITATGQRVTLRCSPRSGDLSVYWYQQSLDQGLQFLIQYYNGEERAKGNILERFSAQQFPDLHSELNLSSLELGDSALYFCASSPRPSGGEQYFGPGTRLTVT.

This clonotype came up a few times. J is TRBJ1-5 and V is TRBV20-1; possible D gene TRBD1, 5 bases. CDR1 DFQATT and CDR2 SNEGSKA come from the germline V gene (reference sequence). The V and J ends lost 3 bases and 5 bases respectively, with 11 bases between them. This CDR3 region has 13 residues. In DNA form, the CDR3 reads TGCAGTGCTAGTTCGACAGCAGATCAGCCCCAGCATTTT. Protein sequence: CSASSTADQPQHF.

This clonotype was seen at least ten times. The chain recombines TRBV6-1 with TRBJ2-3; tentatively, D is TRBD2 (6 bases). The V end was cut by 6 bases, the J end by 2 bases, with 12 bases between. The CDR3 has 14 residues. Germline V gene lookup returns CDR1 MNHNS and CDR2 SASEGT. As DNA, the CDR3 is TGTGCCAGCAGAGGAGCGGGTTACACAGATACGCAGTATTTT. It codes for CASRGAGYTDTQYF.

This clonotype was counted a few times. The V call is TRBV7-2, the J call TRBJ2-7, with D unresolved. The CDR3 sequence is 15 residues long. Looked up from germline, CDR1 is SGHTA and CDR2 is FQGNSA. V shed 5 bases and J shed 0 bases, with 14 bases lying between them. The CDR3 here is CASSLDPLVSYEQYF. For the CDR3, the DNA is TGTGCCAGCAGCCTGGACCCCCTCGTCTCCTACGAGCAGTACTTC.

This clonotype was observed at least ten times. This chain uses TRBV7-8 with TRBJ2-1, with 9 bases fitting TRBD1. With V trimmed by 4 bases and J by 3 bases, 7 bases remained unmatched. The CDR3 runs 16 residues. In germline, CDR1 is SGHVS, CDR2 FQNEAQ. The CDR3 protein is CASSSLQGALYNEQFF. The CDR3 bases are TGTGCCAGCAGCTCTCTACAGGGGGCTCTCTACAATGAGCAGTTCTTC.

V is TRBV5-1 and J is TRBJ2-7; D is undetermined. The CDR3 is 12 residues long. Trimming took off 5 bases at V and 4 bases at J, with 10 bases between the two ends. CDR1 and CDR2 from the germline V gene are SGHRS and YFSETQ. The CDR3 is CASSEGAYEQYF. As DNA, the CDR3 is TGCGCCAGCAGTGAAGGAGCATACGAGCAGTACTTC.

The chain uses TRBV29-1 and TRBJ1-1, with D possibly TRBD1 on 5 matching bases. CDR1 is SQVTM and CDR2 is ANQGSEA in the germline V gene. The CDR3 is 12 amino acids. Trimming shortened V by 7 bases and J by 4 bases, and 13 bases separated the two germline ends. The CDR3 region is CSGTKGATEAFF. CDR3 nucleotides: TGCAGCGGTACTAAAGGGGCCACTGAAGCTTTCTTT.

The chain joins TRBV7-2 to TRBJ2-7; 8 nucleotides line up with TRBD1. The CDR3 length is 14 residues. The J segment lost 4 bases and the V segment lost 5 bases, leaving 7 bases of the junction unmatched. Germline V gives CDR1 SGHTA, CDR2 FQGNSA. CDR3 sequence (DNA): TGTGCCAGCAGCCAAAGGACAGGGAGGTACGAGCAGTACTTC. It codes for CASSQRTGRYEQYF.

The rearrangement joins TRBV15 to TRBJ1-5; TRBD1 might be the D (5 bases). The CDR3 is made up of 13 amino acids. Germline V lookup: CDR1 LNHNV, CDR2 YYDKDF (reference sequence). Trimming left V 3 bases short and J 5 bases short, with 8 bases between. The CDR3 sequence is CATSSDRYQPQHF. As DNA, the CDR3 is TGTGCCACCAGCAGTGACAGATATCAGCCCCAGCATTTT.

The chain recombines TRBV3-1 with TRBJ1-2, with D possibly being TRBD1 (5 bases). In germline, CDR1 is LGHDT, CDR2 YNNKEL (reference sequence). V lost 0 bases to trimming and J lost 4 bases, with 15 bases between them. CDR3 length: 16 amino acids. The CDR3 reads CASSQDLTVVGYGYTF. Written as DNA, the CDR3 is TGTGCCAGCAGCCAAGATTTGACAGTAGTAGGCTATGGCTACACCTTC.

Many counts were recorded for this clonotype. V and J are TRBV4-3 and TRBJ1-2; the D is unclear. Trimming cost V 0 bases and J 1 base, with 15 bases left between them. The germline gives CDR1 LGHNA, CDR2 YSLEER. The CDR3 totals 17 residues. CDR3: CASSQDSVGRLNYGYTF. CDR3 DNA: TGCGCCAGCAGCCAAGATTCGGTCGGGCGACTTAACTATGGCTACACCTTC.

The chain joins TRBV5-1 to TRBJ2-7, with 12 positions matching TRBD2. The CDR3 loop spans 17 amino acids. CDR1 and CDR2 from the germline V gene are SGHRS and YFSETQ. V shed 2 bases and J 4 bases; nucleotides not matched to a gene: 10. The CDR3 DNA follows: TGCGCCAGCAGCTTCGGACTAGCGGGGCCTTCCGAGTACGAGCAGTACTTC. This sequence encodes CASSFGLAGPSEYEQYF.

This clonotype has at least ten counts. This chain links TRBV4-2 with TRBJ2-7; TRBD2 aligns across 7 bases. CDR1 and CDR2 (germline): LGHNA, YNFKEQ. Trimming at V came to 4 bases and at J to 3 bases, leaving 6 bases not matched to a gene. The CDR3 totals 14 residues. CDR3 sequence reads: CASSPGLPNYEQYF. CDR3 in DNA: TGTGCCAGCAGCCCGGGACTACCCAACTACGAGCAGTACTTC.

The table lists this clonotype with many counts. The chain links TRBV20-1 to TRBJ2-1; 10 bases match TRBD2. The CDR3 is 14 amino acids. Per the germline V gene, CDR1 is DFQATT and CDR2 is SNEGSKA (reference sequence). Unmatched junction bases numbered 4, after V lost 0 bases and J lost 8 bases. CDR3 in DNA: TGCAGTGCTAGAGATTACCTAGCGGGAGATGAGCAGTTCTTC. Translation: CSARDYLAGDEQFF.

In nucleotides, the CDR3 is TGTGCCAGCAGCTTAGGGGCTAATGAAAAACTGTTTTTT. This translates into CASSLGANEKLFF. The chain uses TRBV7-2 and TRBJ1-4; D not certain. The CDR3 extends over 13 amino acids. V was shortened by 1 base and J by 3 bases, with 3 bases between the two germline ends. CDR1 and CDR2 from the germline V gene are SGHTA and FQGNSA.

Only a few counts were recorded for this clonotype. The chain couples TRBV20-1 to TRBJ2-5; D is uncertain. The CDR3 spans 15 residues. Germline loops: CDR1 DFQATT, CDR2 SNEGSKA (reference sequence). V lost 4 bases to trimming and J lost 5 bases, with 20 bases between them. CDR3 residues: CSATKTTPPQETQYF. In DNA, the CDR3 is TGCAGTGCTACCAAAACGACCCCCCCTCAGGAGACCCAGTACTTC.

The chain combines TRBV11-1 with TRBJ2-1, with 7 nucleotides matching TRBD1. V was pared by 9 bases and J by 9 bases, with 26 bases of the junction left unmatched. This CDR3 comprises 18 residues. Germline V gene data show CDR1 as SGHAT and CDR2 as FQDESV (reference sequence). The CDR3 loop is CASLRQGNQRGRESEQFF. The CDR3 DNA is TGTGCCAGTCTCAGACAGGGAAACCAGAGAGGGAGAGAATCTGAGCAGTTCTTC.